What follows are 15 T cell receptor beta chains derived from one specimen sequenced in a study of blood T cell repertoires in COVID-19. Sequencing was performed with immunoSEQ multiplex PCR; in TCRdb, only in-frame clones are kept and a portion is missing. Here the sample spans around 210,000 clones, almost 90% being singletons. The source material was peripheral blood. All receptors come from a young man with active or convalescent COVID-19.

The rearrangement links TRBV24-1 to TRBJ1-4, with 7 positions matching TRBD1. Trimming at V came to 4 bases and at J to 7 bases, leaving 8 bases not matched to a gene. The CDR3 loop spans 15 amino acids. CDR1 is KGHDR and CDR2 is SFDVKD in the germline V gene. Written as DNA, the CDR3 is TGTGCCACCAGTGAAACCAGGGGGAATTCTGAAAAACTGTTTTTT. This encodes CATSETRGNSEKLFF.

The CDR3 region has the DNA TGTGCCAGCAGCCTCGGACAGGGCCCAACTAATGAAAAACTGTTTTTT. Its translation: CASSLGQGPTNEKLFF. The chain employs TRBV11-2 and TRBJ1-4, with 8 bases fitting TRBD1. Looked up from germline, CDR1 is SGHAT and CDR2 is FQNNGV. V dropped 5 bases and J dropped 0; count of bases not matched to a gene: 5. This CDR3 has 16 residues.

This chain links TRBV7-9 with TRBJ2-5, with 10 bases identical to TRBD1. Germline V gene data show CDR1 as SEHNR and CDR2 as FQNEAQ (reference sequence). V shed 1 base and J 5 bases; nucleotides not matched to a gene: 4. This CDR3 region has 15 residues. The CDR3 region is CASSLGQGALETQYF. CDR3 nucleotide sequence: TGTGCCAGCAGCTTAGGACAGGGGGCGTTGGAGACCCAGTACTTC.

The genes are TRBV10-3 and TRBJ2-1; TRBD2 matches at 9 bases. V lost 6 bases, J lost 8 bases, and 11 bases stayed unmatched. The germline V gene has CDR1 ENHRY and CDR2 SYGVKD. The CDR3 totals 15 residues. The CDR3 DNA reads TGTGCCATCAGCACCCCTAGCGGGAACTTGGATGAGCAGTTCTTC. Protein product: CAISTPSGNLDEQFF.

The V and J genes are TRBV10-3 and TRBJ2-5; 8 bases align to TRBD2. The V gene end was trimmed by 6 bases and the J gene end by 5 bases; junction bases not matched to a gene: 11. From germline, CDR1 is ENHRY and CDR2 SYGVKD. This CDR3 has 15 residues. The CDR3 sequence is CAIREGLVGGETQYF. The DNA of the CDR3 is TGTGCCATCAGGGAGGGACTAGTCGGTGGGGAGACCCAGTACTTC.

The V and J genes are TRBV10-2 and TRBJ2-1; D is possibly TRBD1 (6 bases). The CDR3 sequence is 15 residues long. CDR1 is WSHSY, CDR2 SAAADI, per germline. The ends were cut back, 4 bases at V and 14 bases at J, with 24 bases in the middle. CDR3 sequence: CASSVLMAGDPIEFF. As DNA, the CDR3 is TGCGCCAGCAGTGTATTAATGGCAGGGGACCCCATCGAGTTCTTC.

The rearrangement links TRBV24-1 to TRBJ1-1, with D tentatively TRBD1 (6 bases). Germline V gene data show CDR1 as KGHDR and CDR2 as SFDVKD. The CDR3 is made up of 12 amino acids. Trimming took 3 bases from V and 10 from J, leaving 11 bases between them. CDR3 in amino acids: CATSDPGRGAFF. In nucleotides, the CDR3 is TGTGCCACCAGTGATCCCGGCAGGGGAGCTTTCTTT.

The rearrangement joins TRBV10-3 to TRBJ2-2, with D possibly matching TRBD2 (5 bases). Germline V gene data show CDR1 as ENHRY and CDR2 as SYGVKD. The CDR3 totals 13 residues. V lost 8 bases, J lost 4 bases, and 11 bases lay in between. CDR3 amino acids: CAIGERSTGELFF. The CDR3 DNA is TGTGCCATCGGGGAGAGGAGCACCGGGGAGCTGTTTTTT.

There are a few counts of this clone. The rearrangement uses TRBV30 and TRBJ1-2; weak D call: TRBD1 (6 bases). The germline V gene encodes CDR1 GTSNPN and CDR2 SVGIG (reference sequence). CDR3 length: 14 residues. Trimming removed 3 bases from V and 2 bases from J, with 13 bases in between. The CDR3 here is CAWSSGATNYGYTF. The CDR3 DNA reads as TGTGCCTGGAGCTCAGGGGCCACGAACTATGGCTACACCTTC.

The chain couples TRBV6-1 to TRBJ1-2; D might be TRBD1 (5 bases). Germline CDR1 is MNHNS and CDR2 is SASEGT. The germline V and J ends were trimmed by 3 bases and 3 bases, with 11 bases remaining between them. The CDR3 runs 14 residues. This CDR3 reads CASSDVWGDYGYTF. In nucleotides, the CDR3 is TGTGCCAGCAGTGACGTTTGGGGGGACTATGGCTACACCTTC.

The chain combines TRBV7-2 with TRBJ1-5, with D unclear. Trimming stripped 3 bases from V and 3 bases from J, with 12 bases between. Germline-derived CDR1 and CDR2 are SGHTA and FQGNSA. The CDR3 totals 15 residues. This chain's CDR3 is CASSLLGRNNQPQHF. CDR3 nucleotide sequence: TGTGCCAGCAGCTTGTTGGGGAGGAACAATCAGCCCCAGCATTTT.

This clone was seen more than once but under ten times. This chain connects TRBV28 to TRBJ1-6; D perhaps matches TRBD1 (5 bases). Germline V CDR1 and CDR2: MDHEN, SYDVKM. Trimming shortened V by 4 bases and J by 2 bases, and 15 bases separated the two germline ends. CDR3 length: 17 amino acids. CDR3 region: CASSSRQTRTYNSPLHF. DNA for the CDR3: TGTGCCAGCAGTTCCAGACAGACCCGAACCTATAATTCACCCCTCCACTTT.

This rearrangement joins TRBV29-1 to TRBJ1-1, with a weak D call TRBD1 (5 bases). With 3 bases removed from V and 2 bases from J, the gap between germline ends came to 10 bases. The germline V gene has CDR1 SQVTM and CDR2 ANQGSEA. The CDR3 contains 13 residues. The CDR3 region is CSVDGGDNTEAFF. The CDR3 DNA reads as TGCAGCGTTGATGGGGGGGACAACACTGAAGCTTTCTTT.

The J gene is TRBJ2-3, the V gene TRBV27, with D possibly matching TRBD2 (6 bases). V gave up 6 bases and J gave up 0 bases, with 10 bases separating them. Germline V CDR1 and CDR2: MNHEY, SMNVEV (reference sequence). The CDR3 has 14 residues. The CDR3 loop is CASREGPSTDTQYF. The CDR3 nucleotides are TGTGCCAGCAGGGAGGGACCGAGCACAGATACGCAGTATTTT.

This clone showed up just once. The chain has TRBV18 and TRBJ1-1, with TRBD1 identical over 8 bases. Looked up from germline, CDR1 is KGHSH and CDR2 is LQKENI. V lost 5 bases and J lost 1; bases outside the gene matches: 6. This CDR3 is 15 amino acids long. CDR3 DNA: TGTGCCAGCTCAACCGAGGGGACAGGGAACACTGAAGCTTTCTTT. It is translated as CASSTEGTGNTEAFF.